Sequencing of this T cell receptor (beta chain) was carried out in a study of monozygotic twins with inflammatory bowel disease. The input for each TCR library was 3500 ng of total RNA. TCRdb reworked the 5' RACE reads into one entry per CDR3 protein, no DNA. This sample contains about 330,000 distinct CDR3 sequences. In the case of this clonotype: The antigen remains unidentified.

Notes on the study in general: A single strong IBD-associated signal or clonotype was not supported by the findings. The study found lower TCRbeta diversity (inverse Simpson) in IBD patients than in healthy co-twins. For IBD patients, clonotypes shared with others were fewer than for healthy twins, especially with disease activity.

Germline lookup yields CDR1 DFQATT and CDR2 SNEGSKA (reference sequence). There are 13 residues in the CDR3. This chain connects TRBV20-1 to TRBJ1-5. The sequencing input was blood. This sequence was found in a human donor with ulcerative colitis or Crohn's disease, or a healthy co-twin of an affected twin (not recorded which). This CDR3 reads CSAPVDLNQPQHF.